Sequencing of this TCR beta chain was carried out in a study of T cell repertoires in cytomegalovirus infection. Turning to the study itself: Recently identified HLA-C-restricted CMV epitopes were used, and well-studied HLA-B-restricted CMV epitopes were used as well. Public TCR beta signatures were indicative of both CMV infection and a matching HLA type.

Remarks on this clonotype: The antigen is unknown.

Study-wide results and limits: HLA-C-restricted CMV-specific TCR beta clonotypes prevailed in the ex vivo response. Of the TCR beta families, the public ones yielded a cumulative frequency that identified carriers of CMV plus the relevant HLA.

V shed 2 bases, J shed 0 bases, and the junction held 2 bases outside the gene matches. This CDR3 spans 16 amino acids. CDR1 and CDR2 from the germline V gene are SGDLS and YYNGEE. TCRdb recomputed calls from the reads with MiXCR, one row per CDR3 protein. The sample contains about 830,000 distinct CDR3 sequences, less than 35% of which appear only once. The clonotype comes from a human donor in good health (CMV status not recorded). Some clones in this sample may be carry-over from other donors' samples. Source: cultured CD8+ T cells from PBMCs, taken from culture after CMV antigen stimulation. This chain links TRBV9 with TRBJ2-6, with 7 bases matching TRBD1. CDR3 nucleotide sequence: TGTGCCAGCAGCGTGACAGGGATCTCTGGGGCCAACGTCCTGACTTTC. This encodes CASSVTGISGANVLTF.